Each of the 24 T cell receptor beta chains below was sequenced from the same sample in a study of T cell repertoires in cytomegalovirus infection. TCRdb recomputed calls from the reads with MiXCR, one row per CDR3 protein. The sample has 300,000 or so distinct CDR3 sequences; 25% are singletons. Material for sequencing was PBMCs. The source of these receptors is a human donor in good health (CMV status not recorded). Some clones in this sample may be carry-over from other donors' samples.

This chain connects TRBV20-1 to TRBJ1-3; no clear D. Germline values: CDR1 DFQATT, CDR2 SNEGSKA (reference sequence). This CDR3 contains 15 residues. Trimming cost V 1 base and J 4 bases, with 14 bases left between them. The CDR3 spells CSARGAEVSGNTIYF. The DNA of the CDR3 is TGCAGTGCTAGAGGGGCGGAGGTCAGCGGAAACACCATATATTTT.

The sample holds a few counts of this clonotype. The CDR3 DNA is TGTGCCAGCAGTGAAGCGAAGTACACCGGGGAGCTGTTTTTT. This encodes CASSEAKYTGELFF. This sequence joins TRBV6-1 and TRBJ2-2; unclear D gene. V lost 0 bases, J lost 3 bases, and 5 bases lay in between. CDR3 length equals 14 residues. Germline CDR1 MNHNS, CDR2 SASEGT.

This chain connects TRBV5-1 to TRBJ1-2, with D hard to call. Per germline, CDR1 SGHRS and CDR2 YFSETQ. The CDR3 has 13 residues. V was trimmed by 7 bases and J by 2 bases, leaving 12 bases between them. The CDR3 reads CASSQKSNYGYTF. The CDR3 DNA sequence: TGCGCCAGCTCACAGAAATCAAACTATGGCTACACCTTC.

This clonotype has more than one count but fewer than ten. The CDR3 nucleotides are TGTGCCTGGAATTGGCGGGGGGACGGGGAGCTGTTTTTT. Amino acids: CAWNWRGDGELFF. The V call is TRBV30, the J call TRBJ2-2; 8 bases agree with TRBD2. The CDR3 spans 13 residues. The V segment lost 4 bases and the J segment 7 bases; nucleotides outside the gene matches: 5. The germline V gene encodes CDR1 GTSNPN and CDR2 SVGIG (reference sequence).

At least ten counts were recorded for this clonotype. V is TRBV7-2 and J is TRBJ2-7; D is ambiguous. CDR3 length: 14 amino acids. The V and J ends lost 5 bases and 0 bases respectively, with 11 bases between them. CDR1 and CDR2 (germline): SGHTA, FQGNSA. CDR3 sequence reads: CASSPSRSSYEQYF. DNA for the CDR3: TGTGCCAGCAGCCCCAGTCGTAGCTCCTACGAGCAGTACTTC.

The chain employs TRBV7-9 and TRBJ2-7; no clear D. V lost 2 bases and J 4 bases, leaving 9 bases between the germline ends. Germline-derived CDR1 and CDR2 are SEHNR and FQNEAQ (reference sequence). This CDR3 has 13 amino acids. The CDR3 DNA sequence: TGTGCCAGCAGCTTACGACTGAATTACGAGCAGTACTTC. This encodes CASSLRLNYEQYF.

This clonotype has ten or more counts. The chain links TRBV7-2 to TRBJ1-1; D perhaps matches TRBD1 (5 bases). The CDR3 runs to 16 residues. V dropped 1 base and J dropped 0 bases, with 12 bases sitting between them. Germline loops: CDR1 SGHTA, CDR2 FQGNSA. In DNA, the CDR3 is TGTGCCAGCAGCTTAGGATTCGGGGGATTGAACACTGAAGCTTTCTTT. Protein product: CASSLGFGGLNTEAFF.

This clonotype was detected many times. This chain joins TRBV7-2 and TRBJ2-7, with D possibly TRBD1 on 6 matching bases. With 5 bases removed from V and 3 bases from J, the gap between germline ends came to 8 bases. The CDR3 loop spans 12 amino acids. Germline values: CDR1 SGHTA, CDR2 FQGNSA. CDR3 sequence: CASSEQGYEQYF. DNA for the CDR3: TGTGCCAGCAGCGAACAGGGCTACGAGCAGTACTTC.

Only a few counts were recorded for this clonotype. The CDR3: CASRLPGGTQYF. The CDR3, as DNA: TGTGCCAGCCGCTTACCGGGGGGGACCCAGTACTTC. V and J are TRBV28 and TRBJ2-5; TRBD2 agrees at 7 bases. V lost 8 bases, J lost 7 bases, and 7 bases stayed unmatched. The CDR3 covers 12 residues. The germline gives CDR1 MDHEN, CDR2 SYDVKM.

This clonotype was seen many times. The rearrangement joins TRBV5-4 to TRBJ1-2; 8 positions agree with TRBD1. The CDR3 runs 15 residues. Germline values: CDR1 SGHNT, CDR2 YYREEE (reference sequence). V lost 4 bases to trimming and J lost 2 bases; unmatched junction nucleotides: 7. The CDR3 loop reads CASSPRTGWNYGYTF. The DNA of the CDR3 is TGTGCCAGCAGCCCAAGGACAGGGTGGAACTATGGCTACACCTTC.

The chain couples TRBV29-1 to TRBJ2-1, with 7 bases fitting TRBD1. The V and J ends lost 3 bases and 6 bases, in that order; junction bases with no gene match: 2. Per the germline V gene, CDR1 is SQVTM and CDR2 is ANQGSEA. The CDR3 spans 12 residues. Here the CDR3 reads CSVDRGFNEQFF. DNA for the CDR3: TGCAGCGTTGACAGGGGGTTCAATGAGCAGTTCTTC.

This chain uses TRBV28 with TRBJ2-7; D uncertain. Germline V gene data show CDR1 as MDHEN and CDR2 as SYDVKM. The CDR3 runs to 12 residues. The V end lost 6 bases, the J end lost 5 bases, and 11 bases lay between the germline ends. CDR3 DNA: TGTGCCAGCAGCTCACAGTGGGACGAGCAGTACTTC. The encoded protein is CASSSQWDEQYF.

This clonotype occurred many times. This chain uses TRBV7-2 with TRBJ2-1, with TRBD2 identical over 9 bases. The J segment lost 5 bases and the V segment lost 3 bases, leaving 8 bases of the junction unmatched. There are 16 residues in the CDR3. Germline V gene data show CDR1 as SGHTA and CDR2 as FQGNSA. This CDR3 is CASSFLSAGGDNEQFF. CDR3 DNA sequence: TGTGCCAGCAGCTTCTTATCTGCGGGAGGGGACAATGAGCAGTTCTTC.

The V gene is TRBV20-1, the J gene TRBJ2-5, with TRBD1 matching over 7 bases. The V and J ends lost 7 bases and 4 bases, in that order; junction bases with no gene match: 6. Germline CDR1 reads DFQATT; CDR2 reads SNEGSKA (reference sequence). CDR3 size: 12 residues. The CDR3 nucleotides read TGCAGTGGGACGACAGGGAGAGAGACCCAGTACTTC. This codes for CSGTTGRETQYF.

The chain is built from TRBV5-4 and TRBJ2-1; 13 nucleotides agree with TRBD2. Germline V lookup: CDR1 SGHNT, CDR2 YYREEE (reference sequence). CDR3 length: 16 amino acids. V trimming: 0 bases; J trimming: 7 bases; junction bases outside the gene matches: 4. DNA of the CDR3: TGTGCCAGCAGCTTGGGACTAGCGGGAGGCTTGAATGAGCAGTTCTTC. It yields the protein CASSLGLAGGLNEQFF. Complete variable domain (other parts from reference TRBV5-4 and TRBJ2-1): ETGVTQSPTHLIKTRGQQVTLRCSSQSGHNTVSWYQQALGQGPQFIFQYYREEENGRGNFPPRFSGLQFPNYSSELNVNALELDDSALYLCASSLGLAGGLNEQFFGPGTRLTVL.

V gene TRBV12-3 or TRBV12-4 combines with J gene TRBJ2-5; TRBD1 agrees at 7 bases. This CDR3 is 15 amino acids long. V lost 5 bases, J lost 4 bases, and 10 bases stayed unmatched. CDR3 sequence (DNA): TGTGCCAGCAGTCTTAGGACAGGCTGGTCAGAGACCCAGTACTTC. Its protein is CASSLRTGWSETQYF.

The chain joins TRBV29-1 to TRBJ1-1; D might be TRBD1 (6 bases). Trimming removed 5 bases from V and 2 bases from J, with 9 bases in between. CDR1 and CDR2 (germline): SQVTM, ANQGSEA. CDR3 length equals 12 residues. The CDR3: CSVRGLNTEAFF. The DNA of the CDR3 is TGCAGCGTTCGGGGGCTCAACACTGAAGCTTTCTTT.

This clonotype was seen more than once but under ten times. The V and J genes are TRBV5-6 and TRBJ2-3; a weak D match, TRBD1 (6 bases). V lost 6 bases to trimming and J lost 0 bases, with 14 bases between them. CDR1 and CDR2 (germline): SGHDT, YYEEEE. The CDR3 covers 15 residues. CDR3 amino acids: CASNQQGPSTDTQYF. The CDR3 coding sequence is TGTGCCAGCAACCAACAGGGTCCTAGCACAGATACGCAGTATTTT.

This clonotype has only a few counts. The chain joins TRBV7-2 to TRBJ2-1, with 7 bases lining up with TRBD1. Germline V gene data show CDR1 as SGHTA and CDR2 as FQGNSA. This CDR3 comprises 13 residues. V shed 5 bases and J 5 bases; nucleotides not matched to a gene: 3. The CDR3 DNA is TGTGCCAGCAGCCGGGACAGAAACAATGAGCAGTTCTTC. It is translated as CASSRDRNNEQFF.

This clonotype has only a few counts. CDR3 residues: CASSGRLSPLHF. DNA of the CDR3: TGTGCCAGCAGTGGTAGACTATCACCCCTCCACTTT. The chain couples TRBV2 to TRBJ1-6; D is undetermined. This CDR3 spans 12 amino acids. The V and J ends lost 4 bases and 10 bases respectively, with 8 bases between them. CDR1 and CDR2 from the germline V gene are SNHLY and FYNNEI.

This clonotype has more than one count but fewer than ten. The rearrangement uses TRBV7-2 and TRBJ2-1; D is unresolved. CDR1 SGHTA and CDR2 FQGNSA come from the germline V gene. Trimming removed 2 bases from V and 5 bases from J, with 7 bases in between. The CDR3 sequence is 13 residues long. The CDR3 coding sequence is TGTGCCAGCAGCTTAAACCAAGACAATGAGCAGTTCTTC. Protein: CASSLNQDNEQFF.

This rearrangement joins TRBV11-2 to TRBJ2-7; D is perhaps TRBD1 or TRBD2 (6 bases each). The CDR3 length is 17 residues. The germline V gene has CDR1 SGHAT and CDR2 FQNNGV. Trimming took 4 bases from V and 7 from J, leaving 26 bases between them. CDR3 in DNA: TGTGCCAGCAGCTCTAGAGTTACGGGGGCCCGGGCATGGGAGCAGTACTTC. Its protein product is CASSSRVTGARAWEQYF.

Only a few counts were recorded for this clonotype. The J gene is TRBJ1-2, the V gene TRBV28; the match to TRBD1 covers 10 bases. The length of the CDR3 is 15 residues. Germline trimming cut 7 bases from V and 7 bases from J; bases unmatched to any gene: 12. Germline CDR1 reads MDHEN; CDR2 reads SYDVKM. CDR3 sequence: CASTQGQGILAGYTF. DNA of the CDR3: TGTGCCAGCACCCAGGGACAGGGGATTCTAGCTGGCTACACCTTC.

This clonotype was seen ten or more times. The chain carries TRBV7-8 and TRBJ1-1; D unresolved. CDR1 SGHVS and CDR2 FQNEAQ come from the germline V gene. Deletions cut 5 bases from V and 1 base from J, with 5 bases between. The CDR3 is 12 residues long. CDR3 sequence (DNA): TGTGCCAGCAGCAACCGGAACACTGAAGCTTTCTTT. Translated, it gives CASSNRNTEAFF. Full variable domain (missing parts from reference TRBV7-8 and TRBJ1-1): GAGVSQSPRYKVAKRGQDVALRCDPISGHVSLFWYQQALGQGPEFLTYFQNEAQLDKSGLPSDRFFAERPEGSVSTLKIQRTQQEDSAVYLCASSNRNTEAFFGQGTRLTVV.